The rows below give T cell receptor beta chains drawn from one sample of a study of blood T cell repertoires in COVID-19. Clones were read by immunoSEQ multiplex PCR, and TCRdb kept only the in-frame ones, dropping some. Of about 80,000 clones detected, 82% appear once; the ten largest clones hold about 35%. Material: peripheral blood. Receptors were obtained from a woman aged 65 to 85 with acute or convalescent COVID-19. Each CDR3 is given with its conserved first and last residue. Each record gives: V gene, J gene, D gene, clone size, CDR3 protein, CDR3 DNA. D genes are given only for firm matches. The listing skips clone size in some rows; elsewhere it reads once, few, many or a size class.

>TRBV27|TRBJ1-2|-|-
CASSPGRGDVGYTF
TGTGCCAGCAGTCCCGGTCGGGGGGATGTTGGCTACACCTTC
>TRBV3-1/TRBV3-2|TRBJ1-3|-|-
CASSQNLGRSGNTIYF
TGTGCCAGCAGCCAAAACTTAGGGAGGTCTGGAAACACCATATATTTT
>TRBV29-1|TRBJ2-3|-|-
CSVEDPGSDLIYTDTQYF
TGCAGCGTTGAAGATCCCGGGAGTGACCTCATCTACACAGATACGCAGTATTTT
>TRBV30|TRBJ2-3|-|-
CAWQGSTDTQYF
TGTGCCTGGCAGGGAAGCACAGATACGCAGTATTTT
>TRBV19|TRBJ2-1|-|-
CASSIGSSTYNEQFF
TGTGCCAGTAGTATCGGATCTAGCACCTACAATGAGCAGTTCTTC
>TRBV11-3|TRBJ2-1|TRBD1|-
CASSPDRGMGNEQFF
TGTGCCAGCAGCCCGGACAGGGGAATGGGCAATGAGCAGTTCTTC
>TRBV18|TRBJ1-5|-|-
CASSPQVEGSNQPQHF
TGTGCCAGCTCACCACAAGTTGAGGGCAGCAATCAGCCCCAGCATTTT
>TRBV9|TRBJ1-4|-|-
CASSAAGTREGKLFF
TGTGCCAGCAGCGCCGCCGGGACTCGGGAGGGAAAACTGTTTTTT
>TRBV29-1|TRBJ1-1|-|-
CSVTRNTEAFF
TGCAGCGTTACCAGGAACACTGAAGCTTTCTTT
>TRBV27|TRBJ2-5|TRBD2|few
CASSLHIGAGGPQTQYF
TGTGCCAGCAGTTTACATATTGGAGCGGGAGGGCCCCAGACCCAGTACTTC
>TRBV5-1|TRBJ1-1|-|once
CASSLASDTEAFF
TGCGCCAGCAGCTTGGCGTCGGACACTGAAGCTTTCTTT
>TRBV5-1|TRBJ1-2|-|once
CASSLADRNYGYTF
TGCGCCAGCAGCTTGGCGGACAGAAACTATGGCTACACCTTC
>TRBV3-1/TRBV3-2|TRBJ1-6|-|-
CASSQEATGNSPLHF
TGTGCCAGCAGCCAAGAGGCAACGGGTAATTCACCCCTCCACTTT
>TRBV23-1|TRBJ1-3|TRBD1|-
CASSPAGTAFNTIYF
TGCGCCAGCAGTCCCGCCGGGACAGCCTTTAACACCATATATTTT
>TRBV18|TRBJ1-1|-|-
CASSPLQENTEAFF
TGTGCCAGCTCACCACTACAGGAAAACACTGAAGCTTTCTTT
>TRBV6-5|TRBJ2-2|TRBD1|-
CASVIDRANTGELFF
TGTGCCAGCGTGATAGACAGGGCGAACACCGGGGAGCTGTTTTTT
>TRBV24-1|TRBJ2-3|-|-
CATSPRGDTQYF
TGTGCCACCAGTCCTCGCGGAGATACGCAGTATTTT
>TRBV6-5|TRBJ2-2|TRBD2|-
CASSTSGVNTGELFF
TGTGCCAGCAGTACCAGCGGGGTGAACACCGGGGAGCTGTTTTTT
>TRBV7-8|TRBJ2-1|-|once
CASSLGRELYNEQFF
TGTGCCAGCAGCTTAGGACGGGAACTGTACAATGAGCAGTTCTTC
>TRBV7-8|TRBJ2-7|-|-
CASSRRVYEQYF
TGTGCCAGCAGCCGACGAGTTTACGAGCAGTACTTC
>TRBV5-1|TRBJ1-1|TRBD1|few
CASSSQGENTEAFF
TGCGCCAGCAGTTCTCAGGGGGAGAACACTGAAGCTTTCTTT
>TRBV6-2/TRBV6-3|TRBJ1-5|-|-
CASSYIGVNQPQHF
TGTGCCAGCAGTTACATCGGGGTAAATCAGCCCCAGCATTTT
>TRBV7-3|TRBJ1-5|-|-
CASSLGVVRADQPQHF
TGTGCCAGCAGCTTAGGTGTGGTCAGGGCCGATCAGCCCCAGCATTTT
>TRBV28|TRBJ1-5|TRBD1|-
CASTGGQGANNQPQHF
TGTGCCAGCACCGGGGGACAGGGGGCGAACAATCAGCCCCAGCATTTT
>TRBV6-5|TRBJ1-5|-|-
CASGRDMADQPQHF
TGTGCCAGCGGCCGGGACATGGCTGATCAGCCCCAGCATTTT
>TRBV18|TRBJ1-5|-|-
CASSPSNEGNQPQHF
TGTGCCAGCTCACCTTCCAACGAGGGTAATCAGCCCCAGCATTTT
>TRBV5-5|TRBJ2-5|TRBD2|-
CASSSLAGTEETQYF
TGTGCCAGCAGCTCCCTAGCGGGAACGGAAGAGACCCAGTACTTC
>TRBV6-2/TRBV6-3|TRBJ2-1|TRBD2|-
CASSYLAGVNEQFF
TGTGCCAGCAGTTACCTAGCGGGAGTGAATGAGCAGTTCTTC
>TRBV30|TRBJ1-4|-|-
CAWRGDAEKLFF
TGTGCCTGGAGAGGGGATGCTGAAAAACTGTTTTTT
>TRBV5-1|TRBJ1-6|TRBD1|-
CASSYRAGTVGASLHF
TGCGCCAGCAGCTATCGCGCCGGGACAGTTGGCGCGTCCCTCCACTTT